This T cell receptor (beta chain) was sequenced during a study of shared clonotypes between healthy human individuals. Study findings and constraints: Larger estimated richness was generally seen in naive subsets than in memory subsets.

A remark on this clone: The antigen remains undetermined.

CD4+ cells underwent separation, giving CD45RA+ naive and CD45RA-negative memory subsets. Germline lookup yields CDR1 MNHNS and CDR2 SASEGT. The CDR3 contains 12 residues. Trimming shortened V by 3 bases and J by 15 bases, and 15 bases separated the two germline ends. Only in-frame clones appear in the TCRdb table, and some are missing; sequencing was by immunoSEQ multiplex PCR. The sample lists roughly 1,000,000 clones; more than 75% were seen once. This sequence was found in a man aged 18 to 35 in good health. Some clones in this sample may be carry-over from other donors' samples. The V and J genes are TRBV6-1 and TRBJ2-1, with D maybe TRBD2 (5 bases). Sequencing was done on a sample of memory CD4+ T cells from PBMCs. Regarding subset: CD45RA-negative fraction. The CDR3 here is CASSDPQRLGFF. The CDR3 coding sequence is TGTGCCAGCAGTGACCCCCAGCGGCTTGGGTTCTTC.